One sample yielded the 28 T cell receptor beta chains listed below, sequenced in a study of Ad26.COV2.S vaccination and SARS-CoV-2 variants. Sample treatment: approximately 18 received Ad26.COV2.S at low or high dose, single or two shots; 5 received placebo; per-sample allocation not given. Day 63 after the first vaccine or placebo injection was the time point for sampling. Sequenced by immunoSEQ multiplex PCR; TCRdb stores in-frame clones only, minus some. The sample has under 250,000 clones; approximately 90% are singletons. The specimen was peripheral blood, collected in a trial of Ad26.COV2.S vaccine versus placebo. The receptors shown here come from a person aged 18-65 years who received the Ad26.COV2.S COVID-19 vaccine or a placebo.

The chain uses TRBV25-1 and TRBJ1-1, with D possibly TRBD1 on 5 matching bases. The germline gives CDR1 MGHDK, CDR2 SYGVNS. The CDR3 loop spans 16 amino acids. The ends were cut back, 3 bases at V and 2 bases at J, with 16 bases in the middle. The CDR3 DNA sequence: TGTGCCAGCAGTGAGAGGGGAGGGGTGGTAAACACTGAAGCTTTCTTT. Protein sequence: CASSERGGVVNTEAFF.

The genes are TRBV12-3 or TRBV12-4 and TRBJ1-1; TRBD1 aligns across 9 bases. CDR3 length: 13 residues. Trimming cost V 5 bases and J 6 bases; bases outside gene matches: 4. CDR3 DNA sequence: TGTGCCAGCAGTCCGAGACAGGGGGCTGAAGCTTTCTTT. Amino acids: CASSPRQGAEAFF.

This chain joins TRBV10-3 and TRBJ2-5, with 7 nucleotides matching TRBD2. CDR3 size: 14 residues. Unmatched junction bases numbered 5, after V lost 2 bases and J lost 5 bases. Germline-derived CDR1 and CDR2 are ENHRY and SYGVKD. The CDR3 loop is CAISETSEPETQYF. CDR3 bases: TGTGCCATCAGTGAGACTAGCGAGCCCGAGACCCAGTACTTC.

The chain uses TRBV20-1 and TRBJ1-2, with no clear D. Between the trimmed V and J ends, which lost 7 bases and 8 bases, there was a span of 8 bases. The CDR3 contains 9 residues. From germline, CDR1 is DFQATT and CDR2 SNEGSKA (reference sequence). CDR3 in DNA: TGCAGTGACCTAGAGGGCTACACCTTC. It yields the protein CSDLEGYTF.

The V and J genes are TRBV25-1 and TRBJ1-2; TRBD1 might be the D (5 bases). Looked up from germline, CDR1 is MGHDK and CDR2 is SYGVNS. The CDR3 has 15 amino acids. V dropped 3 bases and J dropped 4 bases, with 15 bases sitting between them. The CDR3 DNA is TGTGCCAGCAGTGATGGGGGAGGGAGGAGCTATGGCTACACCTTC. It encodes CASSDGGGRSYGYTF.

Details on this clone: The same CDR3 can be traced to other DNA sequences in this sample. V is TRBV25-1 and J is TRBJ2-3; a possible D gene is TRBD2 (6 bases). The CDR3 covers 13 residues. Germline CDR1 MGHDK, CDR2 SYGVNS. The V end lost 8 bases, the J end lost 0 bases, and 9 bases lay between the germline ends. CDR3 sequence reads: CASASGSTDTQYF. CDR3 sequence (DNA): TGTGCCAGCGCCAGCGGGAGCACAGATACGCAGTATTTT.

The V and J genes are TRBV28 and TRBJ1-2; TRBD1 matches at 10 bases. V lost 5 bases to trimming and J lost 9 bases; unmatched junction nucleotides: 9. Germline assignment: CDR1 MDHEN and CDR2 SYDVKM. The CDR3 extends over 14 amino acids. CDR3 residues: CASSNDRGRLSYTF. Here the CDR3 DNA reads TGTGCCAGCAGTAACGACAGGGGGCGCTTGAGCTACACCTTC.

J is TRBJ1-1 and V is TRBV10-3, with 8 bases matching TRBD1. V lost 6 bases, J lost 5 bases, and 5 bases stayed unmatched. Germline V gene data show CDR1 as ENHRY and CDR2 as SYGVKD. The CDR3 totals 13 residues. The DNA of the CDR3 is TGTGCCATCAGCGACAGGGGTAAAACTGAAGCTTTCTTT. Its protein is CAISDRGKTEAFF.

J is TRBJ2-6 and V is TRBV7-2; D unresolved. CDR1 is SGHTA, CDR2 FQGNSA, per germline. Trimming pared 8 bases from V and 4 bases from J, leaving 12 bases between. There are 14 residues in the CDR3. The CDR3 sequence: CASQDKAGANVLTF. CDR3 DNA: TGTGCCAGCCAAGACAAAGCCGGGGCCAACGTCCTGACTTTC.

This sequence joins TRBV2 and TRBJ1-2; D gene unclear. Trimming shortened V by 6 bases and J by 6 bases, and 17 bases separated the two germline ends. The CDR3 is made up of 14 amino acids. Germline-derived CDR1 and CDR2 are SNHLY and FYNNEI. The CDR3 DNA reads as TGTGCCAGCAGAGCGGATTGGGTCGGTGATGGCTACACCTTC. This codes for CASRADWVGDGYTF.

This chain links TRBV18 with TRBJ2-2; D unclear. The length of the CDR3 is 15 residues. V was shortened by 3 bases and J by 1 base, with 9 bases between the two germline ends. Germline assignment: CDR1 KGHSH and CDR2 LQKENI. CDR3 in amino acids: CASSPTHQNTGELFF. CDR3 DNA sequence: TGTGCCAGCTCACCGACCCATCAGAACACCGGGGAGCTGTTTTTT. Looking up the rest from reference TRBV18 and TRBJ2-2 gives the full variable domain: NAGVMQNPRHLVRRRGQEARLRCSPMKGHSHVYWYRQLPEEGLKFMVYLQKENIIDESGMPKERFSAEFPKEGPSILRIQQVVRGDSAAYFCASSPTHQNTGELFFGEGSRLTVL.

The J gene is TRBJ1-2, the V gene TRBV4-1, with TRBD1 matching 12 bases. Germline V gene lookup returns CDR1 MGHRA and CDR2 YSYEKL. The CDR3 is made up of 17 amino acids. After removal of 4 bases from V and 8 bases from J, the junction contained 14 bases not matched to a gene. CDR3 protein: CASSLAGTGGGSRGYTF. The CDR3 nucleotides read TGCGCCAGCAGCCTGGCCGGGACAGGGGGCGGATCGAGGGGCTACACCTTC.

This clone was observed once. This rearrangement joins TRBV7-3 to TRBJ2-2; TRBD2 agrees at 12 bases. Losses at the gene ends were 5 bases for V and 5 bases for J; bases not matched to a gene: 9. The CDR3 spans 17 residues. The V gene's germline CDR1 is SGHTA and CDR2 FQGTGA. The CDR3 is CASSALLAGGGTGELFF. The CDR3 nucleotides read TGTGCCAGCAGCGCCTTACTAGCGGGAGGAGGAACCGGGGAGCTGTTTTTT.

The table lists this clone with a count of one. J is TRBJ2-1 and V is TRBV6-2 or TRBV6-3, with 14 bases lining up with TRBD2. Germline loops: CDR1 MNHEY, CDR2 SVGEGT. V dropped 4 bases and J dropped 7; count of bases not matched to a gene: 6. The CDR3 is 16 amino acids. CDR3 in amino acids: CASSSAGTSGGNEQFF. In DNA, the CDR3 is TGTGCCAGCAGTTCCGCCGGGACTAGCGGGGGAAATGAGCAGTTCTTC.

The V call is TRBV4-3, the J call TRBJ1-1; no definite D call. Germline lookup yields CDR1 LGHNA and CDR2 YSLEER. This CDR3 is built from 15 residues. The V and J ends lost 0 bases and 5 bases respectively, with 13 bases between them. Here the CDR3 reads CASSQDNIGRTEAFF. CDR3 DNA sequence: TGCGCCAGCAGCCAAGATAATATCGGCCGGACTGAAGCTTTCTTT.

CDR3 DNA: TGTGCCAGCAGCTCCGGCGAGGGACGGTCTGCTGAAGCTTTCTTT. Translation gives CASSSGEGRSAEAFF. V is TRBV7-9 and J is TRBJ1-1; D is perhaps TRBD1 (5 bases). Germline CDR1 and CDR2: SEHNR and FQNEAQ (reference sequence). V lost 4 bases, J lost 6 bases, and 18 bases lay in between. CDR3 length: 15 residues.

The chain joins TRBV5-4 to TRBJ2-1; D uncertain. V was pared by 0 bases and J by 10 bases, with 11 bases between. CDR3 length: 13 residues. CDR1 and CDR2 from the germline V gene are SGHNT and YYREEE (reference sequence). The CDR3 sequence: CASSLGFSAEQFF. The CDR3 DNA follows: TGTGCCAGCAGCTTGGGGTTTAGTGCCGAGCAGTTCTTC.

The CDR3: CASSRGLEETQYF. The CDR3 DNA reads TGTGCCAGCAGCCGCGGACTAGAAGAGACCCAGTACTTC. The genes are TRBV9 and TRBJ2-5, with 7 bases identical to TRBD2. The CDR3 length is 13 residues. Germline V lookup: CDR1 SGDLS, CDR2 YYNGEE. V lost 4 bases and J lost 3; bases outside the gene matches: 3.

The genes are TRBV18 and TRBJ1-6, with 12 bases fitting TRBD1. CDR1 is KGHSH and CDR2 is LQKENI in the germline V gene. The J segment lost 6 bases and the V segment lost 6 bases, leaving 6 bases of the junction unmatched. CDR3 length equals 16 residues. The CDR3 DNA reads TGTGCCAGCTCCCGGGGACAGGGGGCAAGTAATTCACCCCTCCACTTT. This gives the protein CASSRGQGASNSPLHF.

Turning to this clone: Other DNA sequences in this sample translate to the same CDR3. The rearrangement joins TRBV11-2 to TRBJ2-2, with 7 bases matching TRBD1. Trimming took 3 bases from V and 5 from J; bases not matched to a gene: 3. CDR1 is SGHAT, CDR2 FQNNGV, per germline. The CDR3 consists of 14 residues. The CDR3 protein is CASSLGTVTGELFF. Written as DNA, the CDR3 is TGTGCCAGCAGCTTGGGGACAGTTACCGGGGAGCTGTTTTTT.

This clone came up once. The gene calls are TRBV9 and TRBJ1-6; D remains ambiguous. From germline, CDR1 is SGDLS and CDR2 YYNGEE. V shed 4 bases and J shed 7 bases, with 12 bases lying between them. There are 14 residues in the CDR3. CDR3: CASSLGLENSPLHF. The DNA for the CDR3 is TGTGCCAGCAGCCTAGGATTGGAGAATTCACCCCTCCACTTT.

This clone was picked up one time. This chain connects TRBV4-1 to TRBJ2-1; 10 bases match TRBD1. Germline V gives CDR1 MGHRA, CDR2 YSYEKL. V lost 4 bases and J lost 0; bases outside the gene matches: 3. The CDR3 totals 16 residues. As DNA, the CDR3 is TGCGCCAGCAGCCCCCGGGACAGGGGCTCCTACAATGAGCAGTTCTTC. Protein sequence: CASSPRDRGSYNEQFF.

This clone has a count of ten or more. V is TRBV7-9 and J is TRBJ2-5, with D tentatively TRBD2 (7 bases). The V gene's germline CDR1 is SEHNR and CDR2 FQNEAQ (reference sequence). V was clipped by 7 bases and J by 2 bases, with 20 bases between them. The CDR3 is 16 amino acids. DNA for the CDR3: TGTGCCAGCATGTCGACGTGGGGGGGCTCACAAGAGACCCAGTACTTC. This encodes CASMSTWGGSQETQYF. Drawing the rest from reference TRBV7-9 and TRBJ2-5, the complete variable domain is DTGVSQNPRHKITKRGQNVTFRCDPISEHNRLYWYRQTLGQGPEFLTYFQNEAQLEKSRLLSDRFSAERPKGSFSTLEIQRTEQGDSAMYLCASMSTWGGSQETQYFGPGTRLLVL.

The chain has TRBV6-6 and TRBJ1-1, with a weak D call TRBD1 (6 bases). V lost 7 bases and J lost 6, with 18 bases in between. This CDR3 has 14 amino acids. The germline CDR1 and CDR2 sequences are MNHNY and SVGAGI (reference sequence). CDR3 sequence reads: CASIAGQAPPEAFF. CDR3 coding DNA: TGTGCCAGCATTGCGGGACAAGCCCCTCCTGAAGCTTTCTTT.

The V call is TRBV7-9, the J call TRBJ2-4; weak D call: TRBD1 (6 bases). CDR1 and CDR2 from the germline V gene are SEHNR and FQNEAQ (reference sequence). The length of the CDR3 is 18 residues. Trimming stripped 5 bases from V and 0 bases from J, with 20 bases between. The chain's CDR3 is CASSPRQALLLAKNIQYF. The CDR3 DNA follows: TGTGCCAGCAGCCCACGACAGGCACTACTCCTAGCCAAAAACATTCAGTACTTC.

A remark on this clone: Different DNA sequences within this sample yield the same CDR3. The chain couples TRBV5-1 to TRBJ2-2; D is undetermined. The ends were cut back, 1 base at V and 4 bases at J, with 5 bases in the middle. Per the germline V gene, CDR1 is SGHRS and CDR2 is YFSETQ. CDR3 length: 13 residues. The CDR3 region has the DNA TGCGCCAGCAGCTTGACGGTCACCGGGGAGCTGTTTTTT. It codes for CASSLTVTGELFF.

The V gene is TRBV19, the J gene TRBJ2-4, with TRBD2 matching over 9 bases. This CDR3 is built from 20 residues. V trimming: 10 bases; J trimming: 4 bases; junction bases outside the gene matches: 26. Germline loops: CDR1 LNHDA, CDR2 SQIVND (reference sequence). CDR3 DNA sequence: TGTGCCACCTCGTTGGCGGGGGGGCCAATTTTACCGGGCTTGAAAAACATTCAGTACTTC. Its protein product is CATSLAGGPILPGLKNIQYF.

This chain links TRBV5-1 with TRBJ2-2; D remains ambiguous. Germline V lookup: CDR1 SGHRS, CDR2 YFSETQ. Deletions cut 1 base from V and 8 bases from J, with 6 bases between. There are 12 residues in the CDR3. For the CDR3, the DNA is TGCGCCAGCAGCTTGATTGCAGGGGAGCTGTTTTTT. This sequence encodes CASSLIAGELFF.